Listed below are T cell receptor beta chains from one sample, sequenced in a study of blood T cell repertoires in COVID-19. Method: immunoSEQ multiplex PCR; TCRdb's copy keeps in-frame clones and lacks some. This sample has 150,000 to 250,000 clones, with approximately 84% found just once. Sequencing was done on a sample of PBMCs or T cells enriched from blood (not recorded which). These TCRs come from a man aged 40-55 years who had recovered from COVID-19. Both conserved end residues are part of each CDR3. A D gene is named only where the DNA matches it firmly. Expanded clones get a size class; other rows say once, few or many, or leave the size out.

DNA	CDR3	size	D	V	J
TGTGCCAGCAGCCAAGGGGGGACTAGTAATCAAGAGACCCAGTACTTC	CASSQGGTSNQETQYF	once	TRBD2	TRBV3-1/TRBV3-2	TRBJ2-5
TGTGCCAGCAGCAAACCGCGACAGGGGGTGAACACTGAAGCTTTCTTT	CASSKPRQGVNTEAFF	-	TRBD1	TRBV7-9	TRBJ1-1
TGCGCCACTAAACTTAGGCCCCAGCATTTT	CATKLRPQHF	-	-	TRBV10-1	TRBJ1-5
TGTGCCAGCAGCCCCGGACTAGCGGGGGGGCTCCACCGGGATGAGCAGTTCTTC	CASSPGLAGGLHRDEQFF	-	TRBD2	TRBV11-2	TRBJ2-1
TGCAGCGTTGTAGGGGGACAGGGGATGGGCACAGATACGCAGTATTTT	CSVVGGQGMGTDTQYF	-	TRBD1	TRBV29-1	TRBJ2-3
TGCGCCAGCAGCCAAGATAGCAGTGAAGAGACCCAGTACTTC	CASSQDSSEETQYF	-	-	TRBV4-3	TRBJ2-5
TGTGCCTGGAATCCAGTACTAGCTGGAAACACCATATATTTT	CAWNPVLAGNTIYF	-	-	TRBV30	TRBJ1-3
TGTGCCACCAGCCAAACAAAAGCCGGGGAGCTGTTTTTT	CATSQTKAGELFF	once	-	TRBV24-1	TRBJ2-2
TGCGCCAGCAGCTTGATAGGGACAGGGGTAGGTTACACCATATATTTT	CASSLIGTGVGYTIYF	-	TRBD1	TRBV5-1	TRBJ1-3
TGTGCCAGCAGCTGGACAGGGGGGGGTAATCAGCCCCAGCATTTT	CASSWTGGGNQPQHF	-	TRBD1	TRBV6-5	TRBJ1-5
TGTGCCATCAGTGAACAGGGCCGTGGCTACACCTTC	CAISEQGRGYTF	-	-	TRBV10-3	TRBJ1-2
TGTGCCTGGACTCGCCAGATGAACACTGAAGCTTTCTTT	CAWTRQMNTEAFF	once	-	TRBV30	TRBJ1-1
TGTGCCAGCTCCCGGGAGTCGGGGCGGCTTTTACAAGAGACCCAGTACTTC	CASSRESGRLLQETQYF	-	-	TRBV18	TRBJ2-5
TGCGCCAGCACCGCAGATGTGGGGGCAACTAAAGCGGATGGCTACACCTTC	CASTADVGATKADGYTF	-	-	TRBV5-1	TRBJ1-2
TGTGCCAGCAGGCCCGACTTGAACAATCAGCCCCAGCATTTT	CASRPDLNNQPQHF	few	-	TRBV6-5	TRBJ1-5
TGTGCCAGCAGTTCCAGCGCAGGGGGCGCGGTTGGCTACACCTTC	CASSSSAGGAVGYTF	-	TRBD1	TRBV28	TRBJ1-2
TGTGCCAGCAGCGCAAGGGGGAGCGGGGGGTTCACAGATACGCAGTATTTT	CASSARGSGGFTDTQYF	-	TRBD2	TRBV7-9	TRBJ2-3
TGTGCCAGCACAGCCAGACAGACGAACACTGAAGCTTTCTTT	CASTARQTNTEAFF	few	-	TRBV6-5	TRBJ1-1